These T cell receptor beta chains were read from a single sample in a study of response to subunit inactivated influenza vaccine. TCRdb re-derived calls from the RT-PCR reads in MiXCR, one entry per CDR3 protein. There are roughly 150,000 distinct CDR3 sequences in the sample; approximately 11% occur only once, and around 11% lies in the top ten. Material: non-naive T cells sorted from PBMCs, obtained roughly 45 days after vaccination. These receptors were taken from a middle-aged man who received an inactivated influenza vaccine. Both conserved end residues are part of each CDR3. D genes are given only for firm matches. Not all rows give a size; the values are once, few, many and, for expanded clones, a class.

>TRBD1|TRBV3-1|TRBJ2-7|few
CASRAGEGQGRYEQYF
TGTGCCAGCAGGGCAGGTGAAGGACAGGGGAGATACGAGCAGTACTTC
>TRBD1|TRBV7-3|TRBJ2-1|many
CASSFGTGNNEQFF
TGTGCCAGCAGCTTTGGGACAGGGAACAATGAGCAGTTCTTC
>NA|TRBV7-3|TRBJ2-5|NA
CASSLTGTLVETQYF
TGTGCCAGCAGCTTAACCGGGACTTTGGTGGAGACCCAGTACTTC
>TRBD1|TRBV7-8|TRBJ2-4|few
CASSFGQGLNIQYF
TGTGCCAGCAGCTTCGGACAGGGGCTTAACATTCAGTACTTC
>TRBD2|TRBV7-3|TRBJ2-1|few
CASGTGAGGKFF
TGTGCCAGTGGGACAGGAGCGGGAGGGAAGTTCTTC
>NA|TRBV20-1|TRBJ2-2|few
CSASPLRGTGELFF
TGCAGTGCTAGCCCCCTAAGAGGGACCGGGGAGCTGTTTTTT
>NA|TRBV12-3/TRBV12-4|TRBJ2-7|many
CASSLSTGQGYEQYF
TGTGCCAGCAGTTTAAGCACAGGACAAGGCTACGAGCAGTACTTC
>NA|TRBV6-1|TRBJ2-1|NA
CASSESRTGQFF
TGTGCCAGCAGTGAAAGCAGGACCGGGCAGTTCTTC
>NA|TRBV28|TRBJ2-4|few
CASSLDTRLAKNIQYF
TGTGCCAGCAGCCTCGATACACGGCTAGCCAAAAACATTCAGTACTTC
>NA|TRBV7-2|TRBJ1-2|NA
CASSLATGHGYTF
TGTGCCAGCAGCTTAGCGACAGGACATGGCTACACCTTC
>NA|TRBV10-3|TRBJ2-7|many
CAISQVLAGRSEQYF
TGTGCCATCAGTCAAGTTTTGGCAGGGCGGTCCGAGCAGTACTTC
>NA|TRBV6-2/TRBV6-3|TRBJ2-7|few
CASSYYSRTEEQYF
TGTGCCAGCAGTTACTATTCTAGGACTGAAGAGCAGTACTTC
>TRBD1|TRBV4-3|TRBJ2-1|many
CASSQDDRGLGDEQFF
TGCGCCAGCAGCCAAGATGACAGGGGGCTTGGGGATGAGCAGTTCTTC
>NA|TRBV7-8|TRBJ2-5|many
CASSPRETQYF
TGTGCCAGCAGCCCCCGGGAGACCCAGTACTTC
>NA|TRBV30|TRBJ1-5|many
CAWSQGPNQPQHF
TGTGCCTGGAGTCAGGGCCCCAATCAGCCCCAGCATTTT
>NA|TRBV20-1|TRBJ1-5|few
CSARQHNQPQHF
TGCAGTGCTAGACAGCACAATCAGCCCCAGCATTTT
>NA|TRBV10-3|TRBJ2-1|NA
CAISESGGAYNEQFF
TGTGCCATCAGTGAGTCAGGGGGGGCCTACAATGAGCAGTTCTTC
>NA|TRBV28|TRBJ1-1|many
CASNGDLNTEAFF
TGTGCCAGCAATGGGGACCTGAACACTGAAGCTTTCTTT
>NA|TRBV29-1|TRBJ2-5|many
CSAGEETQYF
TGCAGCGCGGGAGAGGAGACCCAGTACTTC
>NA|TRBV3-1|TRBJ2-7|few
CASSQASSSYEQYF
TGTGCCAGCAGCCAAGCTTCCAGCTCCTACGAGCAGTACTTC
>TRBD1|TRBV4-3|TRBJ1-4|NA
CASSPFGTGVEKLFF
TGCGCCAGCAGCCCCTTTGGGACAGGGGTTGAAAAACTGTTTTTT
>NA|TRBV6-2/TRBV6-3|TRBJ2-7|NA
CASSGYARSSYEQYF
TGTGCCAGCAGTGGCTACGCCCGAAGCTCCTACGAGCAGTACTTC
>NA|TRBV12-3/TRBV12-4|TRBJ2-5|many
CASSFRLDGTQYF
TGTGCCAGCAGTTTTAGGCTAGATGGGACCCAGTACTTC
>NA|TRBV3-1|TRBJ1-5|many
CASSAGKDQPQHF
TGTGCCAGCAGCGCGGGAAAGGATCAGCCCCAGCATTTT